These 18 T cell receptor beta chains share one sample of origin, sequenced in a study of OX40 agonist ivuxolimab in advanced cancers. The library was generated by the immunoSEQ multiplex PCR assay. The immuneACCESS repertoire file appears here via TCRdb, limited to in-frame rearrangements. These files lack a portion of the clones; in checked studies, under half of the deficit traces to unresolved V genes, and the cause of the others is not known. The sample table shows fewer than 80,000 clones, and around four fifths are seen once. The ten largest make up almost 6% of the sample. This specimen consisted of CD4+ or CD8+ T cells sorted from blood, obtained in a trial of the OX40 agonist ivuxolimab. The receptors were gathered from an adult with an advanced solid tumor such as melanoma, head and neck, liver or kidney cancer.

V usage is TRBV4-2 and J usage is TRBJ2-1; tentative D call: TRBD2 (6 bases). Germline CDR1 and CDR2: LGHNA and YNFKEQ. The CDR3 spans 18 residues. The V end was cut by 0 bases, the J end by 10 bases, with 25 bases between. The CDR3, as DNA: TGTGCCAGCAGCCAAGATAGGGTCCGGGACTCCATCAACGGGGAGCAGTTCTTC. As protein: CASSQDRVRDSINGEQFF.

This rearrangement joins TRBV27 to TRBJ2-3; possibly TRBD2 for D (5 bases). Germline values: CDR1 MNHEY, CDR2 SMNVEV (reference sequence). The length of the CDR3 is 15 residues. V was clipped by 5 bases and J by 4 bases, with 16 bases between them. CDR3 DNA sequence: TGTGCCAGCAGTCCTGCGGACTCGGCGGCAGATACGCAGTATTTT. Its translation: CASSPADSAADTQYF.

The V and J genes are TRBV2 and TRBJ2-2; TRBD1 matches at 12 bases. This CDR3 spans 14 amino acids. V lost 6 bases and J lost 8; bases outside the gene matches: 4. CDR1 is SNHLY and CDR2 is FYNNEI in the germline V gene. The CDR3 region has the DNA TGTGCCAGCAGGGGACAGGGGGCGCGGGGGGAGCTGTTTTTT. The encoded protein is CASRGQGARGELFF. The whole variable domain, filled in from reference TRBV2 and TRBJ2-2, reads EPEVTQTPSHQVTQMGQEVILRCVPISNHLYFYWYRQILGQKVEFLVSFYNNEISEKSEIFDDQFSVERPDGSNFTLKIRSTKLEDSAMYFCASRGQGARGELFFGEGSRLTVL.

This clone has only one observation. V usage is TRBV28 and J usage is TRBJ2-6; 7 positions agree with TRBD1. With V trimmed by 6 bases and J by 0 bases, 5 bases remained unmatched. Germline lookup yields CDR1 MDHEN and CDR2 SYDVKM. The CDR3 is made up of 16 amino acids. The CDR3 bases are TGTGCCAGCAGGGAGCAGGGGGACTCTGGGGCCAACGTCCTGACTTTC. Amino acids: CASREQGDSGANVLTF. The full variable domain, rest sourced from reference TRBV28 and TRBJ2-6, is DVKVTQSSRYLVKRTGEKVFLECVQDMDHENMFWYRQDPGLGLRLIYFSYDVKMKEKGDIPEGYSVSREKKERFSLILESASTNQTSMYLCASREQGDSGANVLTFGAGSRLTVL.

The chain is built from TRBV18 and TRBJ2-7; D may be TRBD2 (6 bases). CDR1 is KGHSH, CDR2 LQKENI, per germline. CDR3 length: 14 residues. Deletions cut 1 base from V and 4 bases from J, with 11 bases between. This CDR3 is CASSPRSGTYEQYF. The CDR3 bases are TGTGCCAGCTCACCACGTTCAGGGACTTACGAGCAGTACTTC.

The V gene is TRBV29-1, the J gene TRBJ2-3; TRBD1 is a possible D gene (6 bases). Per the germline V gene, CDR1 is SQVTM and CDR2 is ANQGSEA. The CDR3 has 11 residues. V was cut by 7 bases and J by 3 bases, with 8 bases left in between. DNA for the CDR3: TGCAGCGGCGGACAGACAGATACGCAGTATTTT. This codes for CSGGQTDTQYF.

The CDR3 protein is CASSLGASSGNTIYF. The CDR3 nucleotides read TGTGCCAGCAGCTTAGGGGCGAGCTCTGGAAACACCATATATTTT. This sequence joins TRBV7-9 and TRBJ1-3; no definite D call. The CDR3 consists of 15 residues. The V end was cut by 1 base, the J end by 0 bases, with 7 bases between. The germline gives CDR1 SEHNR, CDR2 FQNEAQ (reference sequence). The variable domain in full, with the rest retrieved from reference TRBV7-9 and TRBJ1-3, is DTGVSQNPRHKITKRGQNVTFRCDPISEHNRLYWYRQTLGQGPEFLTYFQNEAQLEKSRLLSDRFSAERPKGSFSTLEIQRTEQGDSAMYLCASSLGASSGNTIYFGEGSWLTVV.

The chain uses TRBV21-1 and TRBJ2-5; no check of the table's D call, TRBD2, against the DNA was made. TRBV21-1 counts as a pseudogene. The CDR3 contains 16 residues. The chain's CDR3 is CASSKVSGGDQETQYF. The CDR3 nucleotides are TGTGCCAGCAGCAAAGTTAGCGGGGGGGACCAAGAGACCCAGTACTTC.

The rearrangement uses TRBV6-6 and TRBJ2-1; D may be TRBD1 (5 bases). Trimming removed 5 bases from V and 8 bases from J, with 10 bases in between. From germline, CDR1 is MNHNY and CDR2 SVGAGI (reference sequence). The CDR3 consists of 12 residues. The chain's CDR3 is CASSPSRDEQFF. The DNA of the CDR3 is TGTGCCAGCAGTCCCTCCAGGGATGAGCAGTTCTTC.

The V call is TRBV5-5, the J call TRBJ1-5, with D perhaps matching TRBD1 (6 bases). V dropped 4 bases and J dropped 7 bases, with 18 bases sitting between them. Germline CDR1 and CDR2: SGHKS and YYEKEE (reference sequence). The length of the CDR3 is 15 residues. CDR3 nucleotides: TGTGCCAGCAGCCTTACCCAGGGGAAAGGACAGCCCCAGCATTTT. Its protein is CASSLTQGKGQPQHF.

This chain links TRBV7-9 with TRBJ1-1; D is possibly TRBD1 (5 bases). V was pared by 1 base and J by 3 bases, with 6 bases between. Germline V CDR1 and CDR2: SEHNR, FQNEAQ (reference sequence). The CDR3 is 13 residues long. The CDR3 DNA reads TGTGCCAGCAGCTTAGTGGGGGACACTGAAGCTTTCTTT. Translated, it gives CASSLVGDTEAFF.

This chain joins TRBV18 and TRBJ1-5, with D uncertain. This CDR3 has 17 residues. Trimming pared 2 bases from V and 1 base from J, leaving 15 bases between. From germline, CDR1 is KGHSH and CDR2 LQKENI. This CDR3 is CASSPGLYIGSNQPQHF. The CDR3 bases are TGTGCCAGCTCACCAGGTCTATACATTGGGAGCAATCAGCCCCAGCATTTT.

This chain uses TRBV6-1 with TRBJ1-4; TRBD1 might be the D (5 bases). The length of the CDR3 is 15 residues. Trimming pared 6 bases from V and 7 bases from J, leaving 18 bases between. Germline values: CDR1 MNHNS, CDR2 SASEGT. CDR3 DNA sequence: TGTGCCAGCAGGGCCGAGGGGCATGGTTCTGAAAAACTGTTTTTT. As protein: CASRAEGHGSEKLFF.

The chain is built from TRBV6-5 and TRBJ2-7; D might be TRBD1 (6 bases). The CDR3 sequence is 13 residues long. CDR1 and CDR2 from the germline V gene are MNHEY and SVGAGI. V dropped 6 bases and J dropped 4 bases, with 13 bases sitting between them. CDR3 in DNA: TGTGCCAGCAGAGGCTCACAGGGTTACGAGCAGTACGTC. This encodes CASRGSQGYEQYV.

The chain uses TRBV19 and TRBJ2-1; D is ambiguous. V lost 3 bases and J lost 0, with 9 bases in between. The CDR3 sequence is 15 residues long. Looked up from germline, CDR1 is LNHDA and CDR2 is SQIVND (reference sequence). In DNA, the CDR3 is TGTGCCAGTAGTATTGAAATTAGCTCCTACAATGAGCAGTTCTTC. Protein product: CASSIEISSYNEQFF.

The chain uses TRBV15 and TRBJ2-5, with D maybe TRBD2 (6 bases). Trimming took 5 bases from V and 3 from J, leaving 16 bases between them. Germline CDR1 is LNHNV and CDR2 is YYDKDF (reference sequence). This CDR3 region has 15 residues. The CDR3 nucleotides are TGTGCCACCAGCGGCGGAGGAGGGTGGAAAGAGACCCAGTACTTC. Translating it yields CATSGGGGWKETQYF. The full variable domain, completed using reference TRBV15 and TRBJ2-5, is DAMVIQNPRYQVTQFGKPVTLSCSQTLNHNVMYWYQQKSSQAPKLLFHYYDKDFNNEADTPDNFQSRRPNTSFCFLDIRSPGLGDTAMYLCATSGGGGWKETQYFGPGTRLLVL.

This rearrangement joins TRBV19 to TRBJ2-1; 8 positions agree with TRBD2. The CDR3 extends over 16 amino acids. J lost 8 bases, V lost 6 bases, and 15 bases had no gene match. The V gene's germline CDR1 is LNHDA and CDR2 SQIVND (reference sequence). The CDR3 DNA reads TGTGCCAGTAGATCCAGCGGGAGAGTAGGGAGCGATGAGCAGTTCTTC. It codes for CASRSSGRVGSDEQFF.

The chain has TRBV27 and TRBJ2-5, with 10 bases identical to TRBD1. The CDR3 sequence is 15 residues long. Germline lookup yields CDR1 MNHEY and CDR2 SMNVEV (reference sequence). The J segment lost 4 bases and the V segment lost 4 bases, leaving 6 bases of the junction unmatched. CDR3 bases: TGTGCCAGCAGTTCGACAGGGGGCTCCCCAGAGACCCAGTACTTC. Amino acids: CASSSTGGSPETQYF.